This T cell receptor beta chain emerged from a study of post-analysis software for immune sequencing data. The wider study: Both relapsing-remitting and secondary progressive multiple sclerosis featured among the disease courses, as did progressive-relapsing multiple sclerosis.

Study results and limitations: Clustering by F measure revealed strong co-clustering among samples prepared together in one batch. Higher frequency in patients than in controls was seen for roughly 5 TRBV segments, with TRBV5-6, TRBV5-1 and TRBV20-1 among them.

TCR beta cDNA libraries had unique molecular identifiers. Around 450,000 cDNA molecules were recovered from an input of roughly 0.85 to 10 million T cells. From the PCR reads, TCRdb called clonotypes with MiXCR, one entry per CDR3 protein. The top ten hold 10% to 12% of the sample, which has approximately 690,000 distinct CDR3 sequences, 55% to 60% seen once. A word on this clonotype: Antigen unknown.

This CDR3 contains 13 residues. Germline V CDR1 and CDR2: MNHEY, SVGEGT. V lost 0 bases and J 6 bases, leaving 6 bases between the germline ends. This receptor was obtained from a girl aged 2-9 years with multiple sclerosis. The specimen was blood. The chain employs TRBV6-2 or TRBV6-3 and TRBJ1-5, with unresolved D. CDR3 in amino acids: CASSYSETQPQHF. In DNA form, the CDR3 reads TGTGCCAGCAGTTACTCAGAGACTCAGCCCCAGCATTTT.